These T cell receptor beta chains were read from a single sample in a study of long-term antiretroviral therapy in people with HIV. Some clones are missing from TCRdb's copy, which holds only in-frame ones; the method was immunoSEQ multiplex PCR. The sample holds about 20,000 clones, 90% seen once. This sample comprised unsorted PBMCs, obtained nearly 4.5 years before starting antiretroviral therapy. Receptors originate from a woman in her 30s with HIV. The CDR3 runs from the conserved cysteine through the conserved F or W. Each record gives: D gene, V gene, clone size, J gene, CDR3 DNA, CDR3 protein. A D gene is named only where the DNA matches it firmly. The size of a clone is reported for some rows only, either as once, few or many, or as a class for expanded clones.

NA	TRBV27	once	TRBJ1-2	TGTGCCAGCAGTTTCAGCGGGGGCTATGGCTACACCTTC	CASSFSGGYGYTF
NA	TRBV7-2	once	TRBJ1-1	TGTGCCAGCAGCCCCCTAGGACGGAACACTGAAGCTTTCTTT	CASSPLGRNTEAFF
TRBD1	TRBV5-1	NA	TRBJ2-1	TGCGCCAGCAGCGAACGGGACAGGGGGCAAGGTGAGCAGTTCTTC	CASSERDRGQGEQFF
TRBD1	TRBV15	NA	TRBJ1-5	TGTGCCACCAGCCCCGAAGCGGGACAGGATCCCAATCAGCCCCAGCATTTT	CATSPEAGQDPNQPQHF
NA	TRBV7-8	NA	TRBJ1-2	TGTGCCAGCAGCTTGGGATCTTCGACTAACTATGGCTACACCTTC	CASSLGSSTNYGYTF
NA	TRBV9	NA	TRBJ1-2	TGTGCCAGCAGCGTAGTGGCAGGGGATGGCTACACCTTC	CASSVVAGDGYTF
TRBD1	TRBV11-1	NA	TRBJ1-2	TGTGCCAGCAGCCCGACAGGGGGCAACGATATTGACTATGGCTACACCTTC	CASSPTGGNDIDYGYTF
NA	TRBV9	NA	TRBJ1-4	TGTGCCAGCAGCGCCGAGGGGTCTAATGAAAAACTGTTTTTT	CASSAEGSNEKLFF
NA	TRBV4-1	NA	TRBJ2-3	TGCGCCAGCAGCCAAGAGGCCAGGAGCACAGATACGCAGTATTTT	CASSQEARSTDTQYF
TRBD1	TRBV10-2	NA	TRBJ1-2	TGCGCCAGCAACGAACAGGGGGCCGCACCGGACTACACCTTC	CASNEQGAAPDYTF
TRBD1	TRBV5-6	NA	TRBJ1-2	TGTGCCAGCAGCTTGGCCGGGGGACAGGCTATCTATGGCTACACCTTC	CASSLAGGQAIYGYTF
NA	TRBV18	NA	TRBJ2-1	TGTGCCAGCTCACCCCAATCGATGGAAAATGAGCAGTTCTTC	CASSPQSMENEQFF
NA	TRBV19	NA	TRBJ1-4	TGTGCCAGTAGTATGGTCGATGAAAAACTGTTTTTT	CASSMVDEKLFF
NA	TRBV4-3	NA	TRBJ1-2	TGCGCCAGCAGCCAATTATCAACAGGACGCTATGGCTACACCTTC	CASSQLSTGRYGYTF
NA	TRBV30	NA	TRBJ2-7	TGTGCCTGGAGTGGGCTGGGGCAGATACTCTACGAGCAGTACTTC	CAWSGLGQILYEQYF